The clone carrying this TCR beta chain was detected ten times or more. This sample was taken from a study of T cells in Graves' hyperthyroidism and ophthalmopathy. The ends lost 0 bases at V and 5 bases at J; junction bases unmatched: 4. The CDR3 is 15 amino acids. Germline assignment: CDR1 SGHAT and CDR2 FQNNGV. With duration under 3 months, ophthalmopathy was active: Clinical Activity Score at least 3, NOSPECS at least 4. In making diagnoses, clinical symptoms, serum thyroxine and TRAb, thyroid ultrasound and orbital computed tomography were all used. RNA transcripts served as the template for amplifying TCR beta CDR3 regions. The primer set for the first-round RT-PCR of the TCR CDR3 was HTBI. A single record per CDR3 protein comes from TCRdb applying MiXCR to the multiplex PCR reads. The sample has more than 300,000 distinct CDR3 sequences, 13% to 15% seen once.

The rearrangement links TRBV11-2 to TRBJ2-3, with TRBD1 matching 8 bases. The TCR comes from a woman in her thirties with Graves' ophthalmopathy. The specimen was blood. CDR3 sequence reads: CASSLEDRDRDTQYF. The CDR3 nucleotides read TGTGCCAGCAGCTTAGAGGACAGGGATCGAGATACGCAGTATTTT.